The 10 T cell receptor beta chains listed next were all sequenced from one sample in a study of blood T cell repertoires in COVID-19. The assay was immunoSEQ multiplex PCR, and TCRdb's table has in-frame clones only and misses some. The repertoire consists of 90,000 to 110,000 clones, with around 83% occurring once and the leading ten covering approximately 15%. The sample taken for sequencing was peripheral blood. These receptors were collected from a woman older than 75 with acute or convalescent COVID-19.

The chain links TRBV4-1 to TRBJ1-4; TRBD1 aligns across 7 bases. Unmatched junction bases numbered 4, after V lost 4 bases and J lost 2 bases. Germline V gives CDR1 MGHRA, CDR2 YSYEKL. The CDR3 is made up of 15 amino acids. CDR3 amino acids: CASSRGGTTNEKLFF. In DNA form, the CDR3 reads TGCGCCAGCAGCCGAGGGGGCACGACTAATGAAAAACTGTTTTTT.

This chain joins TRBV2 and TRBJ2-7; 10 nucleotides match TRBD1. This CDR3 region has 14 residues. Germline-derived CDR1 and CDR2 are SNHLY and FYNNEI. Trimming took 6 bases from V and 7 from J; bases not matched to a gene: 9. CDR3 bases: TGTGCCAGCAGAGGGACAGGGGAATCTGGGGAGCAGTACTTC. It yields the protein CASRGTGESGEQYF. Full variable domain (outside the CDR3, taken from reference TRBV2 and TRBJ2-7): EPEVTQTPSHQVTQMGQEVILRCVPISNHLYFYWYRQILGQKVEFLVSFYNNEISEKSEIFDDQFSVERPDGSNFTLKIRSTKLEDSAMYFCASRGTGESGEQYFGPGTRLTVT.

This chain joins TRBV28 and TRBJ2-3; 9 bases match TRBD2. Germline-derived CDR1 and CDR2 are MDHEN and SYDVKM. The CDR3 is made up of 15 amino acids. The V segment lost 5 bases and the J segment 2 bases; nucleotides outside the gene matches: 5. CDR3 sequence (DNA): TGTGCCAGCAGTCGCGGGGGGGTAATCACAGATACGCAGTATTTT. Its protein is CASSRGGVITDTQYF.

The chain links TRBV3-1 (or the pseudogene TRBV3-2) to TRBJ1-3, with D possibly matching TRBD1 (5 bases). V dropped 3 bases and J dropped 2 bases, with 11 bases sitting between them. The CDR3 runs 15 residues. CDR1 is LGHDT, CDR2 YNNKEL, per germline (reference sequence). The DNA for the CDR3 is TGTGCCAGCAGCCAGTGGGACTTGACTGGAAACACCATATATTTT. Translating gives CASSQWDLTGNTIYF.

The chain links TRBV10-1 to TRBJ2-2, with a possible D match to TRBD2 (5 bases). V was clipped by 2 bases and J by 4 bases, with 8 bases between them. This CDR3 contains 14 residues. Germline V gene sequence: CDR1 WNHNN, CDR2 SYGVQD (reference sequence). As DNA, the CDR3 is TGCGCCAGCAGTGAGACGGGAAGCACCGGGGAGCTGTTTTTT. This gives the protein CASSETGSTGELFF.

The chain recombines TRBV6-2 or TRBV6-3 with TRBJ2-7, with D perhaps TRBD1 (7 bases). Trimming stripped 6 bases from V and 5 bases from J, with 20 bases between. The CDR3 has 15 residues. From germline, CDR1 is MNHEY and CDR2 SVGEGT. CDR3 nucleotides: TGTGCCAGCAGCCACTCGGGACAGCGGGCCCACGAGCAGTACTTC. Encoded protein: CASSHSGQRAHEQYF.

The J gene is TRBJ2-1, the V gene TRBV10-3, with D possibly TRBD2 on 7 matching bases. V lost 2 bases, J lost 1 base, and 18 bases lay in between. CDR1 and CDR2 from the germline V gene are ENHRY and SYGVKD. The CDR3 has 18 residues. CDR3 in DNA: TGTGCCATCAGTGAGAGGGGGGGGCAGGGTTCTTCCTACAATGAGCAGTTCTTC. Protein sequence: CAISERGGQGSSYNEQFF.

This clone was observed a few times. The CDR3 DNA sequence: TGTGCCAGCAGGCCTCGACAGGGAACTGTGCAGTACTTC. Translation: CASRPRQGTVQYF. This chain connects TRBV2 to TRBJ2-7; TRBD1 matches 7 bases. Germline CDR1 reads SNHLY; CDR2 reads FYNNEI. The CDR3 extends over 13 amino acids. Trimming cost V 6 bases and J 9 bases; bases outside gene matches: 11. The variable domain in full, with the rest retrieved from reference TRBV2 and TRBJ2-7, is EPEVTQTPSHQVTQMGQEVILRCVPISNHLYFYWYRQILGQKVEFLVSFYNNEISEKSEIFDDQFSVERPDGSNFTLKIRSTKLEDSAMYFCASRPRQGTVQYFGPGTRLTVT.

The chain joins TRBV5-4 to TRBJ1-1; no clear D gene. Germline loops: CDR1 SGHNT, CDR2 YYREEE (reference sequence). V lost 6 bases and J 1 base, leaving 13 bases between the germline ends. The CDR3 has 14 amino acids. CDR3 amino acids: CASTPSTSNTEAFF. The CDR3 coding sequence is TGTGCCAGCACCCCGTCCACTTCGAACACTGAAGCTTTCTTT.

For this clone: Other DNA sequences in this sample translate to the same CDR3. V is TRBV5-1 and J is TRBJ2-3, with a weak D call TRBD2 (6 bases). The CDR3 totals 13 residues. V shed 2 bases and J shed 6 bases, with 10 bases lying between them. Germline loops: CDR1 SGHRS, CDR2 YFSETQ. The CDR3 loop is CASSFWGRDTQYF. CDR3 nucleotides: TGCGCCAGCAGCTTCTGGGGGAGGGATACGCAGTATTTT.